The 2 T cell receptor beta chains reported below all come from one sample, sequenced in a study of blood T cell repertoires in COVID-19. The assay was immunoSEQ multiplex PCR, and TCRdb's table has in-frame clones only and misses some. The sample comprises roughly 190,000 clones, 84% of which are singletons, and less than 3.5% rests with the top ten. Sample: PBMCs or T cells enriched from blood (not recorded which). The receptors come from a woman aged 25 to 39 who had been exposed to COVID-19.

The chain joins TRBV2 to TRBJ1-1; D is ambiguous. V gave up 6 bases and J gave up 0 bases, with 8 bases separating them. Germline V lookup: CDR1 SNHLY, CDR2 FYNNEI. The CDR3 runs 13 residues. The CDR3 sequence: CASRRALNTEAFF. The CDR3 DNA sequence: TGTGCCAGCAGGCGGGCCCTGAACACTGAAGCTTTCTTT.

This clone appeared once. The chain couples TRBV7-2 to TRBJ2-5; 10 bases agree with TRBD2. The CDR3 totals 15 residues. With 4 bases clipped from V and 4 bases from J, the junction kept 6 bases outside the gene matches. Germline V gene data show CDR1 as SGHTA and CDR2 as FQGNSA. Here the CDR3 reads CASSSRSGGGETQYF. The CDR3 DNA follows: TGTGCCAGCAGCTCCCGAAGCGGGGGGGGAGAGACCCAGTACTTC. The full variable domain, completed using reference TRBV7-2 and TRBJ2-5, is GAGVSQSPSNKVTEKGKDVELRCDPISGHTALYWYRQSLGQGLEFLIYFQGNSAPDKSGLPSDRFSAERTGGSVSTLTIQRTQQEDSAVYLCASSSRSGGGETQYFGPGTRLLVL.